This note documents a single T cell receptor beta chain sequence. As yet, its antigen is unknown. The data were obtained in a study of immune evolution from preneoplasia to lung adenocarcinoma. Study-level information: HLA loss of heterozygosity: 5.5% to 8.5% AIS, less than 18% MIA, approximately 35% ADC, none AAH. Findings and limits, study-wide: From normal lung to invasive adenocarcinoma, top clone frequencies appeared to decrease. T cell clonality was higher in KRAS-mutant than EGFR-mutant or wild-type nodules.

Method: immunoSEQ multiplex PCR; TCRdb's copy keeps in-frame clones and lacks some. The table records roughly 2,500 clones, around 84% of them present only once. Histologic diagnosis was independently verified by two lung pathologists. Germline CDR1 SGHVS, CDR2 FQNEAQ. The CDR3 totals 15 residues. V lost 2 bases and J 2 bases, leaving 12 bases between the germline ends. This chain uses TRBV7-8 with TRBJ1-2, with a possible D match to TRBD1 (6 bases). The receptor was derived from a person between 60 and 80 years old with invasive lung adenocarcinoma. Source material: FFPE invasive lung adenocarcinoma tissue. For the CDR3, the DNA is TGTGCCAGCAGCTTAACAGCAGGGGCCAACTATGGCTACACCTTC. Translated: CASSLTAGANYGYTF.